Listed here is a single TCR beta chain. Its antigen is unidentified. The data were taken from a study of blood T cells in healthy people across ages. Study-level points and caveats: Donors of long life had a larger count of naive CD4+ cells and greater diversity than aged donors.

The CDR3 runs 16 residues. Germline V lookup: CDR1 DFQATT, CDR2 SNEGSKA (reference sequence). V dropped 5 bases and J dropped 3 bases, with 20 bases sitting between them. A sample-barcoded 5' primer and a J-beta primer mix were used in a second PCR of roughly 6 to 11 cycles. MiXCR, applied by TCRdb to the 5' RACE reads, yields one record per CDR3 protein. The table includes hundreds of thousands of distinct CDR3 sequences, about 42% detected once. The sample taken for sequencing was blood. This chain connects TRBV20-1 to TRBJ2-1; D is possibly TRBD2 (5 bases). The receptor was derived from a man between 60 and 70 years old in good health. The CDR3 DNA reads as TGCAGTGCTGCCCCAAAGGCCGGGGAAGGCTACAATGAGCAGTTCTTC. Translating gives CSAAPKAGEGYNEQFF.